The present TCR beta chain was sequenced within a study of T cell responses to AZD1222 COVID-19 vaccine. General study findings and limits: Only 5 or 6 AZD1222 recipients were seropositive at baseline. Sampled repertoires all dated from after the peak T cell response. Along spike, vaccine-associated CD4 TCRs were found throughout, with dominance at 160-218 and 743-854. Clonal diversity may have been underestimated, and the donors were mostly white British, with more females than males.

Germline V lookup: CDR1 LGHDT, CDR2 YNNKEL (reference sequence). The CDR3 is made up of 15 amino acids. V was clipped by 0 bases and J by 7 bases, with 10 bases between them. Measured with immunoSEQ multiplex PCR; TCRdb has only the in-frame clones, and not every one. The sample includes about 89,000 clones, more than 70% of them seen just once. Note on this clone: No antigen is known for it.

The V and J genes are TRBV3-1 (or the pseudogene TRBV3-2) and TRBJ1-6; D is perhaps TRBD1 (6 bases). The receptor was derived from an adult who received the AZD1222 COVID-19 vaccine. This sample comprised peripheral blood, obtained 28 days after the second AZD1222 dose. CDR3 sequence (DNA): TGTGCCAGCAGCCAAGAGAGGGGGTTCAATTCACCCCTCCACTTT. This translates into CASSQERGFNSPLHF.